The subject of this entry is one TCR beta chain. The antigen remains unidentified. The source of the sample is a study of identical twins. Findings of the study overall: Out-of-frame alpha sequences shared by twins showed excess low generation probability. Its conclusions, products of cross-sectional statistical analysis, did not come from following the same donors. Fewer insertions were carried by abundant cord blood beta clonotypes, but none was seen in memory repertoires.

Template switching introduced a universal primer site, and the cDNA bore unique molecular identifiers. One entry per CDR3 protein, called by TCRdb with MiXCR from the 5' RACE reads. Altogether nearly 900,000 distinct CDR3 sequences are present, roughly an eighth being singletons, with the ten largest covering 1.5% to 2%. This CDR3 contains 16 residues. CDR1 MGHRA and CDR2 YSYEKL come from the germline V gene. Trimming cost V 0 bases and J 7 bases, with 18 bases left between them. This same sample was also taken into another study, of yellow fever vaccine responses in identical twins.

The V call is TRBV4-1, the J call TRBJ2-5; TRBD1 or TRBD2 may be the D gene (5 bases each). This TCR derives from a woman aged 18-29 years in good health. Material for sequencing was PBMCs. Here the CDR3 DNA reads TGCGCCAGCAGCCAAGATCGGGCCCGGGGCGAGGGGACCCAGTACTTC. Protein sequence: CASSQDRARGEGTQYF.